This T cell receptor beta chain emerged from a study of CD8+CD57+ T cells in acquired aplastic anemia. Across the study: Mean yield of DNA from sorted CD4+ and CD8+ cells was roughly 3.2 ug. Points from the study as a whole: Between the patient and control groups, CD8+ Simpson's diversity did not differ significantly. In common between the patients and the controls were twenty-nine CD8+ CDR3 sequences.

TCR beta VDJ and CDR3 profiles were obtained from a genomic DNA template. One entry per CDR3 protein, called by TCRdb with MiXCR from the reads. This sample has 200,000 or so distinct CDR3 sequences; 64% occur once, and the top ten carry roughly 50%. The length of the CDR3 is 16 residues. The junction had 8 bases not matched to a gene; V was cut back by 0 bases and J by 6 bases. Germline V gene data show CDR1 as LNHNV and CDR2 as YYDKDF (reference sequence). Note on this clonotype: What it binds is not known.

The sample comprised sorted CD4+, CD8+, or CD8+CD57+ T cells (not recorded which) from PBMCs. The rearrangement joins TRBV15 to TRBJ2-1; 7 bases are a match to TRBD1. The TCR sequence derives from a human donor with severe aplastic anemia or a healthy control (not recorded which). The DNA of the CDR3 is TGTGCCACCAGCAGAGATTTGGGGACAGTCGGCAATGAGCAGTTCTTC. Translation: CATSRDLGTVGNEQFF.